These 22 T cell receptor beta chains were sequenced from one sample in a study of T cell repertoires in cytomegalovirus infection. One entry per CDR3 protein results from TCRdb running MiXCR on the reads. Found here are roughly 990,000 distinct CDR3 sequences, approximately 32% of them singletons; the top ten hold 13%. The antigens these receptors bind are not known. This specimen was cultured CD8+ T cells from PBMCs, taken from culture after CMV antigen stimulation. All receptors derive from a human donor in good health (CMV status not recorded). Some clones in this sample may be carry-over from other donors' samples.

This clonotype was observed many times. The rearrangement joins TRBV12-3 or TRBV12-4 to TRBJ1-5; D is undetermined. Trimming cost V 7 bases and J 1 base, with 14 bases left between them. The CDR3 sequence is 15 residues long. In nucleotides, the CDR3 is TGTGCCAGCACCATAGGGTACGGAAGCAATCAGCCCCAGCATTTT. This encodes CASTIGYGSNQPQHF.

The chain combines TRBV12-3 or TRBV12-4 with TRBJ2-2; D is undetermined. V dropped 6 bases and J dropped 4 bases, with 18 bases sitting between them. The CDR3 totals 16 residues. The CDR3 coding sequence is TGTGCCAGCAGCAACCTGTTAGGACGGGTCACCGGGGAGCTGTTTTTT. Its translation: CASSNLLGRVTGELFF.

There are a few counts of this clonotype. The CDR3 DNA sequence: TGTGCCAGCAGCTTAGTGGCAGGGGTTGTAGGCCAAGAGACCCAGTACTTC. Protein sequence: CASSLVAGVVGQETQYF. The V and J genes are TRBV7-6 and TRBJ2-5; the D gene is possibly TRBD1 (6 bases). Trimming took 1 base from V and 1 from J, leaving 16 bases between them. Germline values: CDR1 SGHVS, CDR2 FNYEAQ. This CDR3 has 17 residues.

The chain recombines TRBV27 with TRBJ2-6, with 11 nucleotides matching TRBD1. The V segment lost 10 bases and the J segment 4 bases; nucleotides outside the gene matches: 12. CDR1 MNHEY and CDR2 SMNVEV come from the germline V gene (reference sequence). This CDR3 has 17 residues. The DNA for the CDR3 is TGTGCCACCGCCGGACAGGGGGCCTCAGGGGGGGCCAACGTCCTGACTTTC. Translated, it gives CATAGQGASGGANVLTF.

Many counts were recorded for this clonotype. The V call is TRBV7-9, the J call TRBJ1-2; D may be TRBD1 (5 bases). This CDR3 region has 19 residues. Trimming removed 1 base from V and 6 bases from J, with 27 bases in between. CDR1 SEHNR and CDR2 FQNEAQ come from the germline V gene (reference sequence). CDR3 DNA: TGTGCCAGCAGCTTAGTTAGGTTCCAGTCGGGACCGTCTAGCAATGGCTACACCTTC. Translating gives CASSLVRFQSGPSSNGYTF.

This clonotype was seen only a few times. V and J are TRBV7-6 and TRBJ2-5, with a tentative D call TRBD1 (6 bases). With 2 bases removed from V and 2 bases from J, the gap between germline ends came to 12 bases. In germline, CDR1 is SGHVS, CDR2 FNYEAQ. CDR3 length equals 15 residues. The CDR3 bases are TGTGCCAGCAGCTTAATAAACAGGGCTCAAGAGACCCAGTACTTC. Translating gives CASSLINRAQETQYF.

V and J are TRBV12-3 or TRBV12-4 and TRBJ2-1, with 7 bases aligning to TRBD1. The CDR3 is made up of 15 amino acids. The trim removed 5 bases at V and 4 bases at J, leaving 8 bases unmatched. CDR3 sequence reads: CASSAPGQRYNEQFF. CDR3 nucleotide sequence: TGTGCCAGCAGTGCACCGGGACAGCGGTACAATGAGCAGTTCTTC.

This clonotype has just a few counts. V and J are TRBV10-3 and TRBJ1-2, with D possibly TRBD1 on 6 matching bases. Between the trimmed V and J ends, which lost 3 bases and 4 bases, there was a span of 12 bases. Germline V CDR1 and CDR2: ENHRY, SYGVKD. The CDR3 loop spans 14 amino acids. For the CDR3, the DNA is TGTGCCATCAGTGAAGGGGGACAACCCTATGGCTACACCTTC. Its translation is CAISEGGQPYGYTF.

A word on this clonotype: One base separates it from a far larger clone, so it is likely a read error. The V and J genes are TRBV14 and TRBJ1-1; D not certain. V lost 5 bases and J 5 bases, leaving 9 bases between the germline ends. The CDR3 sequence is 12 residues long. Germline V gives CDR1 SGHDN, CDR2 FVKESK. For the CDR3, the DNA is TGTGCCAGCAGCATGTCGGGGACTGAAGCTTTCTTT. This translates into CASSMSGTEAFF.

This rearrangement joins TRBV9 to TRBJ1-4; no definite D call. The CDR3 covers 18 residues. In germline, CDR1 is SGDLS, CDR2 YYNGEE. Trimming cost V 0 bases and J 3 bases, with 18 bases left between them. In nucleotides, the CDR3 is TGTGCCAGCAGCGTAGCTGTCGGGTTGGGCCCCGCTAATGAAAAACTGTTTTTT. This gives the protein CASSVAVGLGPANEKLFF.

The chain combines TRBV19 with TRBJ2-1; no clear D. The CDR3 has 11 residues. Germline-derived CDR1 and CDR2 are LNHDA and SQIVND (reference sequence). Trimming stripped 3 bases from V and 7 bases from J, with 4 bases between. For the CDR3, the DNA is TGTGCCAGTAGTATGGATAATGAGCAGTTCTTC. Protein product: CASSMDNEQFF.

The chain carries TRBV5-1 and TRBJ1-2; 10 nucleotides align to TRBD1. Per germline, CDR1 SGHRS and CDR2 YFSETQ. The V gene end was trimmed by 6 bases and the J gene end by 6 bases; junction bases not matched to a gene: 8. The CDR3 extends over 14 amino acids. In nucleotides, the CDR3 is TGCGCCAGCACCTGGGACAGGGGCAGGGATGGCTACACCTTC. Translating it yields CASTWDRGRDGYTF.

This clonotype showed up just a few times. This chain connects TRBV6-5 to TRBJ2-7; no clear D. The CDR3 extends over 13 amino acids. The V and J ends lost 0 bases and 3 bases respectively, with 6 bases between them. In germline, CDR1 is MNHEY, CDR2 SVGAGI. CDR3 sequence: CASSYSVLYEQYF. CDR3 nucleotides: TGTGCCAGCAGTTACTCGGTCCTCTACGAGCAGTACTTC.

The table lists this clonotype with a few counts. This chain joins TRBV4-1 and TRBJ1-1; TRBD1 might be the D (5 bases). The CDR3 loop spans 15 amino acids. From germline, CDR1 is MGHRA and CDR2 YSYEKL. Trimming left V 0 bases short and J 4 bases short, with 12 bases between. CDR3 in amino acids: CASSQDGAGSTEAFF. CDR3 sequence (DNA): TGCGCCAGCAGCCAAGATGGGGCAGGGAGCACTGAAGCTTTCTTT.

The chain couples TRBV12-5 to TRBJ1-1; D may be TRBD1 (6 bases). Between the trimmed V and J ends, which lost 3 bases and 1 base, there was a span of 18 bases. The germline V gene encodes CDR1 LGHNT and CDR2 FRNRAP. The CDR3 contains 17 residues. Here the CDR3 reads CASGLGGSGGWNTEAFF. CDR3 nucleotides: TGTGCTAGTGGTTTAGGGGGGAGTGGTGGATGGAACACTGAAGCTTTCTTT.

The chain employs TRBV19 and TRBJ2-2; either TRBD1 or TRBD2 may supply D (5 bases each). The V end was cut by 6 bases, the J end by 7 bases, with 15 bases between. The CDR3 consists of 14 residues. The germline CDR1 and CDR2 sequences are LNHDA and SQIVND (reference sequence). In nucleotides, the CDR3 is TGTGCCAGTAGATGGGGGTCTTCCCACGGGGAGCTGTTTTTT. The encoded protein is CASRWGSSHGELFF.

The chain carries TRBV28 and TRBJ1-5; D is unclear. This CDR3 has 13 amino acids. Germline V gene sequence: CDR1 MDHEN, CDR2 SYDVKM. V lost 10 bases, J lost 3 bases, and 13 bases lay in between. CDR3 sequence: CATQSTTNQPQHF. Written as DNA, the CDR3 is TGTGCCACCCAGAGCACCACCAATCAGCCCCAGCATTTT.

The chain carries TRBV9 and TRBJ1-5, with D possibly matching TRBD1 (6 bases). The germline V and J ends were trimmed by 4 bases and 0 bases, with 11 bases remaining between them. Germline V gene sequence: CDR1 SGDLS, CDR2 YYNGEE. The CDR3 is 15 amino acids. The chain's CDR3 is CASSPGDTSNQPQHF. Here the CDR3 DNA reads TGTGCCAGCAGCCCAGGGGACACTAGCAATCAGCCCCAGCATTTT.

V gene TRBV19 combines with J gene TRBJ1-1; no firm D call. Trimming pared 6 bases from V and 2 bases from J, leaving 10 bases between. The CDR3 contains 13 residues. The germline gives CDR1 LNHDA, CDR2 SQIVND (reference sequence). The CDR3 DNA is TGTGCCAGTAGAACGGCTACAAACACTGAAGCTTTCTTT. Its protein is CASRTATNTEAFF.

The DNA for the CDR3 is TGCGCCAGCAGCTCCCACGGGGGCCGGGTAGATACGCAGTATTTT. This codes for CASSSHGGRVDTQYF. This sequence joins TRBV5-1 and TRBJ2-3, with D possibly called TRBD1 or TRBD2 (6 bases each). V lost 3 bases to trimming and J lost 5 bases, with 16 bases between them. The CDR3 contains 15 residues. Per germline, CDR1 SGHRS and CDR2 YFSETQ.

The rearrangement links TRBV7-9 to TRBJ1-4, with TRBD1 as a possible D gene (5 bases). Germline V gives CDR1 SEHNR, CDR2 FQNEAQ (reference sequence). The CDR3 runs to 13 residues. Trimming removed 7 bases at V and 8 bases at J, with 14 bases between. In DNA, the CDR3 is TGTGCCAGCAATGGCAGGGAGTCCGAAAAACTGTTTTTT. Its translation is CASNGRESEKLFF.

This clonotype was detected only a few times. The CDR3 sequence: CASDLGTESTDTQYF. The CDR3 DNA reads as TGTGCCAGCGACCTCGGGACAGAAAGCACAGATACGCAGTATTTT. J is TRBJ2-3 and V is TRBV18; 7 bases are shared with TRBD1. The CDR3 totals 15 residues. The trim removed 8 bases at V and 0 bases at J, leaving 8 bases unmatched. CDR1 and CDR2 from the germline V gene are KGHSH and LQKENI.